Listed below are T cell receptor beta chains from one sample, sequenced in a study of blood T cell repertoires in COVID-19. Clones were sequenced by immunoSEQ multiplex PCR, and TCRdb holds only the in-frame ones, with some missing. The sample lists approximately 220,000 clones, 85% occurring once. The sequenced sample was PBMCs or T cells enriched from blood (not recorded which). Receptors originate from a man aged 35-49 years who had recovered from COVID-19. Each CDR3 is given with its conserved first and last residue. A D gene is named only where the DNA matches it firmly. Clone size is stated in some rows and not others, as once, few, many or a class when expanded.

J gene | V gene | D gene | clone size | CDR3 protein | CDR3 DNA
TRBJ2-2 | TRBV3-1/TRBV3-2 | . | . | CASIGGRGETGELFF | TGTGCCAGCATCGGTGGGAGAGGTGAAACCGGGGAGCTGTTTTTT
TRBJ2-1 | TRBV5-1 | TRBD2 | . | CASSLPAGDADEQFF | TGCGCCAGCAGCTTGCCAGCGGGAGACGCGGATGAGCAGTTCTTC
TRBJ1-5 | TRBV18 | . | . | CASSPSRNSNQPQHF | TGTGCCAGCTCACCATCCAGGAATAGCAATCAGCCCCAGCATTTT
TRBJ2-6 | TRBV4-3 | TRBD1 | . | CASSHPGQGAGANVLTF | TGCGCCAGCAGCCATCCGGGACAGGGGGCCGGGGCCAACGTCCTGACTTTC
TRBJ2-7 | TRBV6-5 | TRBD1 | . | CASRILQGYPDEQYF | TGTGCCAGCAGGATACTACAGGGGTACCCTGACGAGCAGTACTTC
TRBJ1-3 | TRBV10-3 | TRBD1 | . | CAIRTGSGNTIYF | TGTGCCATCAGGACAGGGTCTGGAAACACCATATATTTT
TRBJ2-7 | TRBV5-4 | TRBD1 | . | CASSFPTGQGPNEQYF | TGTGCCAGCAGCTTTCCTACGGGACAGGGTCCCAACGAGCAGTACTTC
TRBJ1-2 | TRBV9 | . | . | CASSRGQTNGYTF | TGTGCCAGCAGCCGCGGACAAACTAATGGCTACACCTTC
TRBJ2-7 | TRBV6-2/TRBV6-3 | TRBD1 | . | CASSYTGGPVEQYF | TGTGCCAGCAGTTACACAGGGGGCCCTGTAGAGCAGTACTTC
TRBJ2-3 | TRBV30 | . | . | CAWRIGGTVTTDTQYF | TGTGCCTGGAGAATAGGCGGGACCGTCACAACAGATACGCAGTATTTT
TRBJ1-4 | TRBV15 | . | . | CATSRKGGGLEKLFF | TGTGCCACCAGCCGCAAGGGGGGGGGTCTCGAAAAACTGTTTTTT
TRBJ2-7 | TRBV28 | TRBD1 | . | CASSWKPTGSSYEQYF | TGTGCCAGCAGTTGGAAACCGACAGGGAGCTCCTACGAGCAGTACTTC
TRBJ2-3 | TRBV12-5 | . | . | CASRKGPSTDTQYF | TGTGCTAGTCGAAAGGGGCCGAGCACAGATACGCAGTATTTT
TRBJ2-1 | TRBV12-2 | . | . | CPSKPFEREAYNEQFF | TGTCCCAGCAAGCCGTTCGAGCGGGAGGCCTACAATGAGCAGTTCTTC
TRBJ2-3 | TRBV5-1 | . | . | CASQARGSATDTQYF | TGCGCCAGCCAGGCCCGGGGATCGGCGACTGATACGCAGTATTTT
TRBJ1-2 | TRBV13 | . | . | CASSLPGTDYGYTF | TGTGCCAGCTCACTCCCGGGAACCGACTATGGCTACACCTTC
TRBJ1-2 | TRBV12-3/TRBV12-4 | TRBD1 | . | CASRPGTGYSYTF | TGTGCCAGCAGGCCTGGGACAGGCTACAGCTACACCTTC
TRBJ1-2 | TRBV27 | TRBD1 | . | CASSPRTGVFNGYTF | TGTGCCAGCAGTCCCAGGACAGGGGTATTCAATGGCTACACCTTC
TRBJ1-5 | TRBV20-1 | . | . | CSASPLLKSSNQPQHF | TGCAGTGCTAGTCCTCTCCTTAAGAGTAGCAATCAGCCCCAGCATTTT
TRBJ2-5 | TRBV24-1 | . | . | CATSETVTETQYF | TGTGCCACCAGTGAGACAGTTACCGAGACCCAGTACTTC
TRBJ1-2 | TRBV3-1/TRBV3-2 | TRBD1 | few | CASSKGQGYGYTF | TGTGCCAGCAGCAAGGGACAGGGCTATGGCTACACCTTC
TRBJ2-2 | TRBV7-9 | TRBD2 | . | CASSFPVSSGSSTGELFF | TGTGCCAGCAGTTTCCCTGTGTCTAGCGGGAGTTCCACCGGGGAGCTGTTTTTT
TRBJ1-4 | TRBV5-8 | . | . | CASSLHTSNEKLFF | TGTGCCAGCAGCTTGCACACGTCTAATGAAAAACTGTTTTTT
TRBJ1-5 | TRBV4-1 | . | . | CASSQVTEVQPQHF | TGCGCCAGCAGCCAAGTGACAGAGGTTCAGCCCCAGCATTTT
TRBJ1-4 | TRBV2 | TRBD1 | once | CASGRDRNEKLFF | TGTGCCAGCGGCCGGGACAGGAATGAAAAACTGTTTTTT
TRBJ2-7 | TRBV2 | . | . | CASSDRPTYEQYF | TGTGCCAGCAGTGACAGGCCAACCTACGAGCAGTACTTC
TRBJ2-5 | TRBV29-1 | . | many | CSVEGGESRETQYF | TGCAGCGTTGAAGGCGGGGAGAGTAGAGAGACCCAGTACTTC
TRBJ1-4 | TRBV11-2 | TRBD1 | . | CASSHATGTGDEKLFF | TGTGCCAGCAGCCACGCGACAGGGACAGGAGATGAAAAACTGTTTTTT
TRBJ1-1 | TRBV12-3/TRBV12-4 | TRBD1 | . | CAGRGQMNTEAFF | TGTGCCGGAAGGGGGCAGATGAACACTGAAGCTTTCTTT
TRBJ2-7 | TRBV5-4 | TRBD2 | . | CASSPIAGLAYEQYF | TGTGCCAGCAGCCCGATAGCGGGTCTGGCCTACGAGCAGTACTTC
TRBJ2-1 | TRBV9 | . | once | CASSVVGSLGDEQFF | TGTGCCAGCAGCGTAGTGGGGAGCCTCGGTGATGAGCAGTTCTTC
TRBJ2-5 | TRBV7-9 | . | . | CASSLVVGTFQETQYF | TGTGCCAGCAGCTTAGTTGTAGGGACTTTCCAAGAGACCCAGTACTTC
TRBJ2-1 | TRBV4-2 | . | few | CASSPTRSYNEQFF | TGTGCCAGCAGCCCTACTAGGAGCTACAATGAGCAGTTCTTC
TRBJ1-6 | TRBV10-3 | TRBD1 | . | CAISMGQDNSPLHF | TGTGCCATCAGCATGGGACAGGATAATTCACCCCTCCACTTT
TRBJ2-1 | TRBV7-2 | . | few | CASSLVMGGNEQFF | TGTGCCAGCAGCTTAGTCATGGGAGGCAATGAGCAGTTCTTC
TRBJ2-1 | TRBV7-9 | TRBD2 | . | CASSLVLAGVAEFF | TGTGCCAGCAGCTTAGTCCTAGCGGGAGTAGCGGAATTCTTC
TRBJ2-7 | TRBV5-8 | TRBD2 | . | CASSSPGRGLTYEQYF | TGTGCCAGCAGCTCCCCGGGGCGGGGGTTAACCTACGAGCAGTACTTC